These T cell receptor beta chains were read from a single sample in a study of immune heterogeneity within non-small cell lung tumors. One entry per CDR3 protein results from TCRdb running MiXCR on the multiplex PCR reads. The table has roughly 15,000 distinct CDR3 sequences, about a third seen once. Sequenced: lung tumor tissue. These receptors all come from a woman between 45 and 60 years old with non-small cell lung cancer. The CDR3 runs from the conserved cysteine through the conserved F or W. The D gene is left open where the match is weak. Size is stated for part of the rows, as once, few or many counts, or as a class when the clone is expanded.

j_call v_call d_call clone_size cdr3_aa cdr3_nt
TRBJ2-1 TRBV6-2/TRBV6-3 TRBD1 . CASSTHRDSSYDEKFF TGTGCCAGCAGTACCCACAGGGACAGCTCCTACGATGAGAAGTTCTTC
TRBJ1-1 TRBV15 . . CATSRDREAGGAFF TGTGCCACCAGCAGAGATCGGGAGGCAGGAGGAGCTTTCTTT
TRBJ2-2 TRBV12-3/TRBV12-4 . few CASSFSRGNTGELFF TGTGCCAGCAGTTTTTCGCGGGGGAACACCGGGGAGCTGTTTTTT
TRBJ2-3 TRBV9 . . CASSPAGDTDTQYF TGTGCCAGCAGCCCCGCCGGGGACACAGATACGCAGTATTTT
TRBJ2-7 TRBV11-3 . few CASSLIRGVGNEQYF TGTGCCAGCAGCTTAATACGTGGCGTTGGAAACGAGCAGTACTTC
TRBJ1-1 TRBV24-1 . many CATMGGGQSEAFF TGTGCCACCATGGGCGGGGGGCAGTCTGAAGCTTTCTTT
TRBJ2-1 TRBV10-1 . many CASSESSLHQQFF TGCGCCAGCAGTGAGTCGAGTCTACACCAGCAGTTCTTC
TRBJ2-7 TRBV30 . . CAWSTAGTGMRGEYF TGTGCCTGGAGTACCGCTGGGACAGGGATGCGGGGGGAGTACTTC
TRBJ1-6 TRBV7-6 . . CASSFSRASPLHF TGTGCCAGCAGCTTTTCAAGGGCTTCACCCCTCCACTTT
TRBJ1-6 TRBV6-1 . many CASSPRDPSYNSPLHF TGTGCCAGCAGCCCAAGAGACCCCTCCTATAATTCACCCCTCCACTTT
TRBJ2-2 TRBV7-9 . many CASSLGASSTGELFF TGTGCCAGCAGCTTAGGTGCTAGCAGCACCGGGGAGCTGTTTTTT
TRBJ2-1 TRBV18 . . CARSTPTGEQFF TGTGCCAGATCAACACCGACGGGTGAGCAGTTCTTC
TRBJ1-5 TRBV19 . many CASRDMFSNQPQHF TGTGCCAGTCGGGACATGTTTAGCAATCAGCCCCAGCATTTT
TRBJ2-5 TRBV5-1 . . CASSLGTPGETQYF TGCGCCAGCAGCTTGGGGACGCCAGGGGAGACCCAGTACTTC
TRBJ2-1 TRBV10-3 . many CAISGVAGSSYNEQFF TGTGCCATCAGTGGGGTTGCGGGGAGCTCCTACAATGAGCAGTTCTTC
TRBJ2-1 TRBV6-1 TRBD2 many CASSSSGRDNEQFF TGTGCCAGCAGTTCTAGCGGGAGGGACAATGAGCAGTTCTTC
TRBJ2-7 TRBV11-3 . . CASSPLGGEPGPTF TGTGCCAGCAGCCCATTGGGGGGCGAGCCCGGTCCTACCTTC
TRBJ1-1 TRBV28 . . CASSPQVRNTEDFF TGTGCCAGCAGTCCTCAGGTTAGGAACACTGAAGATTTCTTT
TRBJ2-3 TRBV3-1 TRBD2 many CASSPLWTSGGNTDTQYF TGTGCCAGCAGCCCCCTCTGGACTAGCGGGGGCAACACAGATACGCAGTATTTT
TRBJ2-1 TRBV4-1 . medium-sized CASSQEGYNEQFF TGCGCCAGCAGCCAAGAGGGGTACAATGAGCAGTTCTTC
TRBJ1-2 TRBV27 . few CASASFGDGYTF TGTGCCAGCGCCTCGTTCGGGGACGGCTACACCTTC
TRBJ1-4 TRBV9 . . CASSPSGITNEKLFF TGTGCCAGCAGCCCCAGTGGGATTACCAATGAAAAACTGTTTTTT
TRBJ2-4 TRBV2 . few CASTQGEGAKNIQYF TGTGCCAGCACCCAGGGGGAGGGGGCCAAAAACATTCAGTACTTC
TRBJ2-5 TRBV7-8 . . CASMDTRYQETQYF TGTGCCAGCATGGACACCAGGTACCAAGAGACCCAGTACTTC
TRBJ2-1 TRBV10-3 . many CAIGLAQANNEQFF TGTGCCATCGGCTTGGCACAGGCGAACAATGAGCAGTTCTTC
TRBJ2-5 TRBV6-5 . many CASSYVGTQYF TGTGCCAGCAGTTACGTAGGGACCCAGTACTTC
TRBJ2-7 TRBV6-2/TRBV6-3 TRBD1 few CARARGDRDRTYEQYF TGTGCCAGAGCCCGGGGTGACCGGGACAGGACCTACGAGCAGTACTTC
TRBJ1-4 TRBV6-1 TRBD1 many CASRQGGGDEKLFF TGTGCCAGCAGACAGGGGGGGGGGGATGAAAAACTGTTTTTT
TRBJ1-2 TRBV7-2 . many CASSLGLQGGYTF TGTGCCAGCAGCTTAGGTCTGCAGGGGGGCTACACCTTC
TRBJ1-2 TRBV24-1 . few CATSPDGSYGYTF TGTGCCACCAGCCCGGACGGGAGCTATGGCTACACCTTC
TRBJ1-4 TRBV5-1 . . CASSSLFNEKLFF TGCGCCAGCAGCTCCCTCTTTAATGAAAAACTGTTTTTT
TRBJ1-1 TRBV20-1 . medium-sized CSTTSNTEAFF TGCAGTACAACATCGAACACTGAAGCTTTCTTT
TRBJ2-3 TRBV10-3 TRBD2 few CAIRREADTQYF TGTGCCATCAGGCGGGAGGCAGATACGCAGTATTTT
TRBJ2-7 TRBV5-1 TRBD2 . CASSWTSGGSEQYF TGCGCCAGCAGCTGGACTAGCGGGGGGTCAGAGCAGTACTTC
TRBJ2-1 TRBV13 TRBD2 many CASSPKRLGGNEQFF TGTGCCAGCAGCCCTAAGCGGCTGGGGGGGAATGAGCAGTTCTTC
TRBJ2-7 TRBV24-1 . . CATSDPRRDQRYF TGTGCCACCAGTGATCCCCGCCGGGACCAGCGGTACTTC
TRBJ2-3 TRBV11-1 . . CASTKGPTDTQYF TGTGCCAGCACAAAAGGCCCCACAGATACGCAGTATTTT
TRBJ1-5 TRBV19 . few CASSMDARGWQPQHF TGTGCCAGTAGTATGGACGCACGTGGGTGGCAGCCCCAGCATTTT
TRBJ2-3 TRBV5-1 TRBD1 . CAGSPRDRQDTQYF TGCGCCGGCAGCCCCCGGGACAGACAAGATACGCAGTATTTT
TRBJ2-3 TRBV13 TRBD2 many CASSLGGRGTDTQYF TGTGCCAGCAGCTTGGGCGGGAGGGGGACAGATACGCAGTATTTT
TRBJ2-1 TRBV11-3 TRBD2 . CASSLGGRGGEQFF TGTGCCAGCAGCTTAGGCGGGCGGGGGGGCGAGCAGTTCTTC
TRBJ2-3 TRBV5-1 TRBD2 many CASSPGTSGGMYTQYF TGCGCCAGCAGCCCTGGGACTAGCGGGGGCATGTATACGCAGTATTTT
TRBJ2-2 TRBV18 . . CASSKIRQGGTVELLF TGTGCCAGCTCCAAGATTCGACAGGGAGGCACCGTGGAGCTGCTTTTT
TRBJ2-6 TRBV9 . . CASSVGPSGANVLTF TGTGCCAGCAGCGTAGGGCCCTCTGGGGCCAACGTCCTGACTTTC
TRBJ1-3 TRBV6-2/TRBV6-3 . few CASGTFGNTIYF TGTGCCAGCGGGACGTTCGGAAACACCATATATTTT
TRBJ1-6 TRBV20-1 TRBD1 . CSARAEQGASPLHF TGCAGTGCTAGAGCGGAACAGGGGGCTTCACCCCTCCACTTT
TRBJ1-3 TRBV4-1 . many CASSQEGVGNTIYF TGCGCCAGCAGCCAAGAAGGGGTCGGAAACACCATATATTTT
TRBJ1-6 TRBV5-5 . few CASSLYGGGNSPLHF TGTGCCAGCAGCTTGTACGGGGGGGGTAATTCACCCCTCCACTTT
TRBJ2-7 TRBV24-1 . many CATSGGRPSYEQYF TGTGCCACCAGTGGGGGCAGACCCTCCTACGAGCAGTACTTC
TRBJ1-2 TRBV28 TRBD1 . CASIGTGDDYGYTF TGTGCCAGCATTGGGACAGGGGATGATTATGGCTACACCTTC
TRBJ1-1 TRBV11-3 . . CASSLEGPRAEAFF TGTGCCAGCAGCTTGGAGGGCCCACGGGCTGAAGCTTTCTTT
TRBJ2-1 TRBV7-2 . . CASSLSGVPTQFF TGTGCCAGCAGCTTATCGGGGGTCCCGACCCAGTTCTTC
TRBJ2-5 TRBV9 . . CASSDRTDETQYF TGTGCCAGCAGCGACCGGACGGACGAGACCCAGTACTTC
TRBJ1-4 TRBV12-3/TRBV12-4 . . CASRLTGLNEKLFF TGTGCCAGCAGGCTGACAGGCCTGAATGAAAAACTGTTTTTT
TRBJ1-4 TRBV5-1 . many CASSLRRGMSNEKLFF TGCGCCAGCAGCTTGAGGAGGGGGATGAGTAATGAAAAACTGTTTTTT
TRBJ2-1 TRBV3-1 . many CASSQGDQGDVFF TGTGCCAGCAGCCAAGGGGATCAGGGAGATGTGTTCTTC
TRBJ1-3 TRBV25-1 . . CASSPDRLSGNTIYF TGTGCCAGCAGTCCCGACAGATTATCTGGAAACACCATATATTTT
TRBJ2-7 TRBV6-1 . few CASSEALTDGSYEQYF TGTGCCAGCAGTGAAGCCCTTACGGACGGCTCCTACGAGCAGTACTTC
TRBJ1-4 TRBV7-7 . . CASSPDGGKLFF TGTGCTAGCAGCCCGGACGGAGGAAAACTGTTTTTT